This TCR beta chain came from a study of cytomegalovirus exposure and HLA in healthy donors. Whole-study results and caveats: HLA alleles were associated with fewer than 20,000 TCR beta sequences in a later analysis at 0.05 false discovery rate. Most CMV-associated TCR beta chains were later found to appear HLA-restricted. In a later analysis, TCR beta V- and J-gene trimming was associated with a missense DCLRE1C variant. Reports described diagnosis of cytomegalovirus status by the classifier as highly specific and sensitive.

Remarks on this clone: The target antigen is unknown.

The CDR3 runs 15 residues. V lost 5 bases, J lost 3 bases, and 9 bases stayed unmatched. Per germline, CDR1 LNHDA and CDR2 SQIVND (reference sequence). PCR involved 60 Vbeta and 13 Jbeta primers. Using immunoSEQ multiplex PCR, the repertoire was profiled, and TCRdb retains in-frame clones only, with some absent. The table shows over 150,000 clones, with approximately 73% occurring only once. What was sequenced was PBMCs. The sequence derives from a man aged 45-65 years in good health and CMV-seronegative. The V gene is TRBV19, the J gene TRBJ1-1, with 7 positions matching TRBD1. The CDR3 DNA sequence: TGTGCCAGTAGTCTACTGACAGGGTTGGACACTGAAGCTTTCTTT. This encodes CASSLLTGLDTEAFF.